This section outlines one T cell receptor (beta chain) sequence together with its context. This record comes from a study of control samples from healthy donors and cancer patients. Assay: immunoSEQ multiplex PCR; the TCRdb copy retains only in-frame clones and omits some. The data contain 55,000 to 70,000 clones, around 89% of them singletons. The TCR originated in a man between 60 and 75 years old with colorectal cancer. Sequencing used PBMCs.

The DNA of the CDR3 is TGTGCCAGCAACCGGACGGACGGGGCCCCCAATCAGCCCCAGCATTTT. Translating it yields CASNRTDGAPNQPQHF. The chain combines TRBV7-6 with TRBJ1-5; D is perhaps TRBD1 (5 bases). The CDR3 extends over 16 amino acids. The V and J ends lost 7 bases and 3 bases respectively, with 19 bases between them. CDR1 SGHVS and CDR2 FNYEAQ come from the germline V gene.